This record covers a single T cell receptor beta chain. Its antigen specificity is not known. No qualities accompany the bases; no much larger clone lies one base away. The sample originates from a study of T cell responses to AZD1222 COVID-19 vaccine (dated by TCRdb to the early 2020s). Study-level background: TCR sequencing was performed for 230 to 250 trial participants, of whom some 200 were given two doses of AZD1222 and 26 were given two doses of MenACWY control vaccine. Enrollment into the trials was organized by age into subgroups of 18-55, 56-69 and 70-plus years, and those subgroups contained roughly 140, 27 and 60 TCR-sequenced participants, respectively.

The intended sense of this specimen's time point label: about 28 days (+/-7) after the second vaccine dose. Taken with the paper, the label for treatment or condition translates to: meningococcal conjugate vaccine given as trial control. Vaccinee samples came from UK trials COV001 and COV002, including a single-blind randomized controlled phase 2/3 trial of AZD1222 (ChAdOx1 nCoV-19) in healthy adults. For TCRbeta chain sequencing, PBMC samples were collected from trial participants at day 0 and at day 28 after the second dose. Study-level results and caveats: Most participants were white British and females outnumbered males, and the authors suggested that clonal diversity may have been underestimated. The vaccine-associated CD4 TCRs covered the entire spike protein, and the dominant responses fell in regions 160-218 and 743-854. In the small 56-69-year group, the increase in depth fell short of significance, most likely because of low power. Only five or six AZD1222 recipients were SARS-CoV-2 seropositive at baseline, limiting conclusions about previously exposed vaccinees. Because no day 14 peak-response samples were available, repertoires were characterized only after the peak T cell response. Nearly half of unique spike-specific TCRs reportedly recognized epitopes outside regions mutated in the B.1.351 and B.1.1.7 variants. A significant rise in spike-specific TCR breadth and depth was observed after two AZD1222 doses relative to day 0 and relative to MenACWY recipients.

Reading the germline V gene gives CDR1 LGHNA and CDR2 YSLEER. Its CDR3 holds 18 amino acids, cysteine through phenylalanine. Here the CDR3 DNA is all that survives: 54 bases in frame from base 1. Trimming takes 0 bases off V and 4 bases off J; junction bases not matched to a gene: 12. The CDR3 regions of human TCRbeta chains were analyzed by immunosequencing. Per the source publication's procedure: TCRs in the repertoires were matched against a reference library of SARS-CoV-2-specific TCRs that had been generated with the MIRA antigen-specificity platform. Breadth meant the fraction of unique TCRs that were SARS-CoV-2-associated, whereas depth meant the fraction of total T cells that were SARS-CoV-2-associated. Each spike-specific TCR was assigned to its reactive spike region and to a CD4 or CD8 class using the MIRA data. Log10-transformed breadth and depth values were compared by one-way ANOVA with Sidak's multiple comparisons tests. Not all clones reach the TCRdb copy of this immuneACCESS table, which keeps in-frame sequences only. Checked studies attribute under half of the gap to unresolved V genes and leave the rest unexplained. That table is the source of V, J and clone size, and D and trimming were worked out from the DNA. The sample table records about 180,000 clones; 90% to 95% of these occur just once. The leading ten clones occupy 0.95% to 1.3% of the sample.

Source: peripheral blood, taken 28 days after the second dose of the MenACWY control vaccine. The chain is made from TRBV4-3 and TRBJ2-5; 9 of the junction bases match TRBD1. The TCR comes from an adult who received the MenACWY meningococcal vaccine as a control. The DNA sequence is given as TGCGCCAGCAGCCAAGATCGGCGACAGGGGGTAGGTGGAGAGACCCAGTACTTC. Its protein is CASSQDRRQGVGGETQYF.